The 12 T cell receptor beta chains below all came from one sample that was sequenced in a study of cytomegalovirus exposure and HLA in healthy donors. PCR involved 60 Vbeta and 13 Jbeta primers. Libraries were prepared by immunoSEQ multiplex PCR; TCRdb keeps only in-frame clonotypes and omits some of them. The sample carries just under 45,000 clones, around 53% recorded once. Specimen: PBMCs. The receptors stem from a man between 60 and 75 years old in good health and CMV-seronegative.

The V and J genes are TRBV19 and TRBJ2-1; D gene uncertain. CDR3 length equals 16 residues. CDR1 is LNHDA, CDR2 SQIVND, per germline (reference sequence). V lost 5 bases and J lost 0, with 14 bases in between. CDR3 bases: TGTGCCAGTAGTTACTACGCTCCAGACTCCTACAATGAGCAGTTCTTC. It codes for CASSYYAPDSYNEQFF.

CDR3 region: CASSLGVSGRREQFF. In nucleotides, the CDR3 is TGTGCCAGCAGCTTAGGAGTTAGCGGCCGTAGGGAGCAGTTCTTC. J is TRBJ2-1 and V is TRBV7-2; D perhaps matches TRBD2 (6 bases). V dropped 1 base and J dropped 10 bases, with 17 bases sitting between them. Germline CDR1 is SGHTA and CDR2 is FQGNSA. This CDR3 contains 15 residues.

The chain joins TRBV30 to TRBJ1-1, with TRBD1 identical over 9 bases. The length of the CDR3 is 13 residues. From germline, CDR1 is GTSNPN and CDR2 SVGIG (reference sequence). V lost 0 bases and J lost 4; bases outside the gene matches: 0. The CDR3 coding sequence is TGTGCCTGGAGTGTACAGGGGGCCACTGAAGCTTTCTTT. Residues: CAWSVQGATEAFF.

In this sample, this clone turned up a few times. The chain recombines TRBV7-6 with TRBJ2-5; tentatively, D is TRBD2 (5 bases). The germline V gene has CDR1 SGHVS and CDR2 FNYEAQ. The CDR3 covers 14 residues. Trimming removed 2 bases from V and 5 bases from J, with 12 bases in between. CDR3 in amino acids: CASSLYEGEETQYF. The DNA for the CDR3 is TGTGCCAGCAGCTTATACGAGGGAGAGGAGACCCAGTACTTC.

The genes are TRBV5-1 and TRBJ2-1, with 11 bases that match TRBD2. V lost 4 bases to trimming and J lost 8 bases; unmatched junction nucleotides: 11. CDR1 and CDR2 from the germline V gene are SGHRS and YFSETQ. CDR3 length: 16 residues. CDR3 bases: TGCGCCAGCAGCGCCGGCCTAGCGGGAGGCCACGATGAGCAGTTCTTC. This codes for CASSAGLAGGHDEQFF.

A few counts support this clone. The chain carries TRBV2 and TRBJ1-2; D is ambiguous. Trimming stripped 5 bases from V and 2 bases from J, with 9 bases between. This CDR3 has 13 amino acids. Germline-derived CDR1 and CDR2 are SNHLY and FYNNEI. The CDR3 nucleotides read TGTGCCAGCAGTCCGGACTGGAACTATGGCTACACCTTC. Its protein product is CASSPDWNYGYTF. The full variable domain, with the rest looked up from reference TRBV2 and TRBJ1-2, is EPEVTQTPSHQVTQMGQEVILRCVPISNHLYFYWYRQILGQKVEFLVSFYNNEISEKSEIFDDQFSVERPDGSNFTLKIRSTKLEDSAMYFCASSPDWNYGYTFGSGTRLTVV.

This chain links TRBV7-2 with TRBJ1-4, with 8 bases fitting TRBD1. After removal of 5 bases from V and 5 bases from J, the junction contained 4 bases not matched to a gene. The CDR3 length is 14 residues. The germline gives CDR1 SGHTA, CDR2 FQGNSA. CDR3: CASSPDRANEKLFF. CDR3 DNA: TGTGCCAGCAGCCCGGACAGGGCGAATGAAAAACTGTTTTTT.

This clone was recorded a few times. V and J are TRBV2 and TRBJ2-3; tentatively, D is TRBD1 (5 bases). Germline values: CDR1 SNHLY, CDR2 FYNNEI. Trimming shortened V by 7 bases and J by 10 bases, and 21 bases separated the two germline ends. This CDR3 is built from 14 residues. This CDR3 is CASIRGGPPKAQYF. The CDR3 coding sequence is TGTGCCAGCATTAGGGGTGGCCCGCCGAAAGCGCAGTATTTT.

There are a few counts of this clone. The rearrangement joins TRBV13 to TRBJ2-7; the match to TRBD1 covers 7 bases. The junction had 4 bases not matched to a gene; V was cut back by 4 bases and J by 1 base. CDR1 is PRHDT and CDR2 is FYEKMQ in the germline V gene (reference sequence). The CDR3 totals 14 residues. The CDR3: CASSSYRGSYEQYF. The CDR3 DNA reads TGTGCCAGCAGCTCCTACAGGGGATCCTACGAGCAGTACTTC. The complete variable domain, with remaining parts taken from reference TRBV13 and TRBJ2-7, reads AAGVIQSPRHLIKEKRETATLKCYPIPRHDTVYWYQQGPGQDPQFLISFYEKMQSDKGSIPDRFSAQQFSDYHSELNMSSLELGDSALYFCASSSYRGSYEQYFGPGTRLTVT.

The J gene is TRBJ2-3, the V gene TRBV7-6; 7 positions agree with TRBD2. The V gene's germline CDR1 is SGHVS and CDR2 FNYEAQ. With 6 bases clipped from V and 1 base from J, the junction kept 10 bases outside the gene matches. This CDR3 spans 16 amino acids. DNA for the CDR3: TGTGCCAGCAGTACCCGTACGGGAGGAGGCACAGATACGCAGTATTTT. It yields the protein CASSTRTGGGTDTQYF.

This clone came up a few times. This chain connects TRBV5-1 to TRBJ1-3, with TRBD1 as a possible D gene (6 bases). Germline V lookup: CDR1 SGHRS, CDR2 YFSETQ. CDR3 length equals 13 residues. The ends were cut back, 9 bases at V and 2 bases at J, with 12 bases in the middle. The CDR3 protein is CATGEGAGNTIYF. CDR3 in DNA: TGCGCCACCGGAGAGGGGGCTGGAAACACCATATATTTT. Together with reference TRBV5-1 and TRBJ1-3, the CDR3 gives the full variable domain: KAGVTQTPRYLIKTRGQQVTLSCSPISGHRSVSWYQQTPGQGLQFLFEYFSETQRNKGNFPGRFSGRQFSNSRSEMNVSTLELGDSALYLCATGEGAGNTIYFGEGSWLTVV.

V is TRBV5-1 and J is TRBJ2-6, with D tentatively TRBD2 (6 bases). Germline V lookup: CDR1 SGHRS, CDR2 YFSETQ. Trimming removed 4 bases at V and 0 bases at J, with 8 bases between. The CDR3 runs 15 residues. CDR3: CASSGGLSGANVLTF. In DNA form, the CDR3 reads TGCGCCAGCAGCGGAGGGCTCTCTGGGGCCAACGTCCTGACTTTC.